By proportion, the clone carrying this TCR beta chain is medium-sized. Its antigen is not known. Germline and junction disagree at one end, which may indicate a read error. Clones were sequenced by immunoSEQ multiplex PCR, and TCRdb holds only the in-frame ones, with some missing. The sample contains roughly 52,000 clones, more than 60% of which appear only once. The sample belongs to a study of vaccination effects on CD4 cells after COVID-19. Study overall: Vaccine administered to participants consisted of two doses of either BNT162b2 or mRNA-1273. Study-wide results and caveats: There were few convalescent patients in the study and no early post-infection timepoints.

Before sequencing, viral peptide pools were used by the ViraFEST assay to expand antigen-specific CD4+ T cells. It was after approximately 11 days of culture that CD4+ T cells were isolated. No vaccinee had earlier SARS-CoV-2 infection, and nucleocapsid antibodies were negative. CDR1 is GTSNPN and CDR2 is SVGIG in the germline V gene (reference sequence). The CDR3 runs 13 residues. The receptor was derived from a human donor who received a COVID-19 vaccine. This chain connects TRBV30 to TRBJ1-3; 8 bases fit TRBD1. Sequenced here: CD4+ T cells from PBMCs cultured with SARS-CoV-2 spike peptides, sampled before COVID-19 vaccination. CDR3 coding DNA: TGTGCCGGGAGAGGACAGGGTCTAGACACCATATATTTT. Its translation: CAGRGQGLDTIYF.